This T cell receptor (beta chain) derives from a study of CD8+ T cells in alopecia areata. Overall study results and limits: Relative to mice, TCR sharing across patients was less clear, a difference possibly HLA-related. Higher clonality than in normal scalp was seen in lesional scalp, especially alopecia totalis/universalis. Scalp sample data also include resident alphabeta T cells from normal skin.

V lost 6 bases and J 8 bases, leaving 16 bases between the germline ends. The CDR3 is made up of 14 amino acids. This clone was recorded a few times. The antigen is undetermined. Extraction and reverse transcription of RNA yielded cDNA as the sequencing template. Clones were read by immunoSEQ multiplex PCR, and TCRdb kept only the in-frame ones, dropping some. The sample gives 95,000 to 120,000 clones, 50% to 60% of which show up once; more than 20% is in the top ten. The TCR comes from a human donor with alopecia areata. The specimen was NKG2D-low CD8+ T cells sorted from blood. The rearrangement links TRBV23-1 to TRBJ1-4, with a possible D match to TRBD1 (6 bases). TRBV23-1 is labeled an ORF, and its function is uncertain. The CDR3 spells CASSPGTLSEKLFF. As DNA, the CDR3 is TGCGCCAGCAGCCCCGGGACATTATCCGAAAAACTGTTTTTT.